The rows below give T cell receptor beta chains drawn from one sample of a study of T-cell memory formation after mild COVID-19. TCRdb re-called the 5' RACE reads through MiXCR, storing one row per CDR3 protein. The sample holds 100,000 to 150,000 distinct CDR3 sequences, over 15% seen once. Sequencing was done on a sample of PBMCs or a T cell subset sorted from them (not recorded which). All receptors come from a man younger than 30 who had mild COVID-19 (a few samples of this study predate the infection). Cell type and time point are not known. CDR3s include the opening cysteine and the closing phenylalanine or tryptophan. Fields, in order: V gene, D gene, J gene, clone size, CDR3 DNA, CDR3 protein. The D gene is left open where the match is weak. Expanded clones are given a class, and other clones once, few, many or no size at all.

>TRBV4-3|-|TRBJ2-3|-
TGCGCCAGCAGCCAGCAACTAGCAAGCACAGATACGCAGTATTTT
CASSQQLASTDTQYF
>TRBV12-3/TRBV12-4|TRBD2|TRBJ2-5|many
TGTGCCAGCAGTTTAAGCGGGGGGGCCCCCCAAGAGACCCAGTACTTC
CASSLSGGAPQETQYF
>TRBV13|-|TRBJ2-7|few
TGTGCCAGCAGCCGCCGGGACACAGGGTTCTACGAGCAGTACTTC
CASSRRDTGFYEQYF
>TRBV5-1|-|TRBJ2-1|few
TGCGCCAGCAGCTTGCAGCATAGCTCCTACAATGAGCAGTTCTTC
CASSLQHSSYNEQFF
>TRBV29-1|-|TRBJ1-5|-
TGCAGCCCTAGGTGGGGCCGGCAGCCCCAGCATTTT
CSPRWGRQPQHF
>TRBV2|-|TRBJ2-7|-
TGTGCCAGCAGTTGGACTGCCACCTACGAGCAGTACTTC
CASSWTATYEQYF
>TRBV5-1|TRBD1|TRBJ1-1|-
TGCGCCAGCAGCCTGGGACAGGCTCCTGAAGCTTTCTTT
CASSLGQAPEAFF
>TRBV11-3|-|TRBJ2-2|-
TGTGCCAGCAGCTTGGGACTGAACGCCGGGGAGCTGTTTTTT
CASSLGLNAGELFF
>TRBV28|-|TRBJ2-3|-
TGTGCCAGCAGATTGGACAGCCCAGATACGCAGTATTTT
CASRLDSPDTQYF
>TRBV30|-|TRBJ2-2|-
TGTGCCTGGACTCAAGTGGCCGGGGAGCTGTTTTTT
CAWTQVAGELFF
>TRBV28|-|TRBJ2-1|few
TGTGCCAGCAGGATGCTGCAAACCTACAATGAGCAGTTCTTC
CASRMLQTYNEQFF
>TRBV12-3/TRBV12-4|-|TRBJ1-6|-
TGTGCCAGCACATATGGGGGGCAATCACCCCTCCACTTT
CASTYGGQSPLHF
>TRBV5-8|-|TRBJ2-5|-
TGTGCCAGCAGCTCCCGGGGATATCGTAAGACCCAGTACTTC
CASSSRGYRKTQYF
>TRBV12-3/TRBV12-4|TRBD1|TRBJ2-6|-
TGTGCCAGCAGTTCACCGGGACAGATCGTCTCTGGGGCCAACGTCCTGACTTTC
CASSSPGQIVSGANVLTF
>TRBV12-3/TRBV12-4|-|TRBJ1-5|many
TGTGCCAGCAGTTTACAGGGCTCGAAACAGCCCCAGCATTTT
CASSLQGSKQPQHF
>TRBV7-8|TRBD1|TRBJ2-3|-
TGTGCCAGCAGCTTAGACAGGGGAAGCACAGATACGCAGTATTTT
CASSLDRGSTDTQYF